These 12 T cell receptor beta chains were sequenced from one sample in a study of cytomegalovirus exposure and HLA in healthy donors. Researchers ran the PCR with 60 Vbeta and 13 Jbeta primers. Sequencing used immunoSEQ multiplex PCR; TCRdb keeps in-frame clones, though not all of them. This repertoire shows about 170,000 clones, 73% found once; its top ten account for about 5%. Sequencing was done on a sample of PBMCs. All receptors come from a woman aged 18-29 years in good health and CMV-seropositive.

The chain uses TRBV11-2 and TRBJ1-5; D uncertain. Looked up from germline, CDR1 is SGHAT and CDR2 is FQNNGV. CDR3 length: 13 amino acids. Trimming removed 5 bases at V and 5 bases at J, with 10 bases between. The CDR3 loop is CASSHEPDQPQHF. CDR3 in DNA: TGTGCCAGCAGCCACGAACCGGATCAGCCCCAGCATTTT.

The CDR3 here is CASSPLGQGSGEQYF. The CDR3 DNA is TGTGCCAGCTCACCGTTGGGACAGGGGTCGGGGGAGCAGTACTTC. The gene calls are TRBV18 and TRBJ2-7; 10 positions match TRBD1. CDR3 length equals 15 residues. Germline CDR1 and CDR2: KGHSH and LQKENI. Trimming at V came to 3 bases and at J to 7 bases, leaving 9 bases not matched to a gene.

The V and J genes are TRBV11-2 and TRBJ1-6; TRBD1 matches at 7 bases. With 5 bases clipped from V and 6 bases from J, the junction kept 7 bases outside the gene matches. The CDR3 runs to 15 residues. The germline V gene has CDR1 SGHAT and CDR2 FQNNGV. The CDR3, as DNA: TGTGCCAGCAGCCCTTCCCGACAGGGTAATTCACCCCTCCACTTT. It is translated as CASSPSRQGNSPLHF.

In DNA form, the CDR3 reads TGTGCCAGCAGCCCCCCCAGTTCCGATGAGCAGTTCTTC. Protein sequence: CASSPPSSDEQFF. The chain couples TRBV11-2 to TRBJ2-1; D unresolved. Deletions cut 5 bases from V and 8 bases from J, with 13 bases between. CDR1 SGHAT and CDR2 FQNNGV come from the germline V gene. The CDR3 has 13 residues. Using reference TRBV11-2 and TRBJ2-1 for the parts outside the CDR3, the full variable domain is EAGVAQSPRYKIIEKRQSVAFWCNPISGHATLYWYQQILGQGPKLLIQFQNNGVVDDSQLPKDRFSAERLKGVDSTLKIQPAKLEDSAVYLCASSPPSSDEQFFGPGTRLTVL.

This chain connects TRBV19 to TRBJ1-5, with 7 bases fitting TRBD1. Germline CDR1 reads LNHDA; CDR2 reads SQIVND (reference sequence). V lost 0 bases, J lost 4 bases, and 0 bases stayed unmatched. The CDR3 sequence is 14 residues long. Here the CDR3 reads CASSIEQGNQPQHF. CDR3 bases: TGTGCCAGTAGTATAGAACAGGGGAATCAGCCCCAGCATTTT.

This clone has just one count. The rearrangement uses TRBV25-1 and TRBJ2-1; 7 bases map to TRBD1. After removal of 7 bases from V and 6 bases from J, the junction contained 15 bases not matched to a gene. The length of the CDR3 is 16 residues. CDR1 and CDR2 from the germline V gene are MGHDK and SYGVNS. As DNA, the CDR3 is TGTGCCAGCACCATTTTAGGTGGGCAGGGGGTCAATGAGCAGTTCTTC. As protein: CASTILGGQGVNEQFF.

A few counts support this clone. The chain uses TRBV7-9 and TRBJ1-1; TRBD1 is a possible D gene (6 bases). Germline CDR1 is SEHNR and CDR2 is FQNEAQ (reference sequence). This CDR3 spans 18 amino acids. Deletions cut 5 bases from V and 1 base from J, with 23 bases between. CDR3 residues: CASSPGQPGLLRNTEAFF. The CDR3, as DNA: TGTGCCAGCAGCCCAGGACAGCCAGGGCTGTTGAGGAACACTGAAGCTTTCTTT.

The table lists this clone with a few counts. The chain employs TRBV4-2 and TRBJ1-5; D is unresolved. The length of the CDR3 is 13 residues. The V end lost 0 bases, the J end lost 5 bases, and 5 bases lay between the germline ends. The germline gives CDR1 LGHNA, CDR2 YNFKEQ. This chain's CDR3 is CASSQDEDQPQHF. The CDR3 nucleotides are TGTGCCAGCAGCCAAGATGAGGATCAGCCCCAGCATTTT.

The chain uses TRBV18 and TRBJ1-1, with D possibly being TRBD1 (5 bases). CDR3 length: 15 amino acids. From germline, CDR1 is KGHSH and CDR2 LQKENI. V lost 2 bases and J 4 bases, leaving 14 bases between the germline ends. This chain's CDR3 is CASSPWIDGGTEAFF. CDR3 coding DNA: TGTGCCAGCTCACCATGGATAGACGGGGGCACTGAAGCTTTCTTT.

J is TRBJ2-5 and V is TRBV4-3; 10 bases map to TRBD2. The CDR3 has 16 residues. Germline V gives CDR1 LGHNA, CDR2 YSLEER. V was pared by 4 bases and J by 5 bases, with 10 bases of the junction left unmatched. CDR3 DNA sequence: TGCGCCAGCAGCCCCTCGTGGAGCGGGGGGGCCGAGACCCAGTACTTC. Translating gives CASSPSWSGGAETQYF.

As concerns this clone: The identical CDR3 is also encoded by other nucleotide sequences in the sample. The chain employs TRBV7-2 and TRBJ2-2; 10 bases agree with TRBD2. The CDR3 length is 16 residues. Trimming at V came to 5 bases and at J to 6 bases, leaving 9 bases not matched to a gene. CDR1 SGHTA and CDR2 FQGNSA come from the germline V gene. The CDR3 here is CASSKESGGASGELFF. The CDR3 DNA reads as TGTGCCAGCAGCAAAGAAAGCGGGGGGGCTTCCGGGGAGCTGTTTTTT.

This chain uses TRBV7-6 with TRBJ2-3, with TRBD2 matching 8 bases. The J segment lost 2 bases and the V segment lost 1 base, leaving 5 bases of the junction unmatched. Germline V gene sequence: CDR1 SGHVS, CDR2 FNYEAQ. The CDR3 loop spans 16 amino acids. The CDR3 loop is CASSLDPGGSTDTQYF. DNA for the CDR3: TGTGCCAGCAGCTTAGATCCGGGGGGGTCCACAGATACGCAGTATTTT.